Sequencing of this TCR beta chain was carried out in a study of blood T cell repertoires in COVID-19. The protocol was immunoSEQ multiplex PCR, while the TCRdb copy is restricted to in-frame clones and leaves out a portion. The table has under 15,000 clones, under 80% seen once; the top ten hold 34%. Germline assignment: CDR1 KGHSH and CDR2 LQKENI. The CDR3 loop spans 15 amino acids. V was clipped by 2 bases and J by 0 bases, with 8 bases between them. Specimen: peripheral blood. The chain couples TRBV18 to TRBJ1-3; a possible D gene is TRBD1 (6 bases). The receptor was derived from a human donor in a cohort sampled during active COVID-19. The CDR3 here is CASSPMTGSGNTIYF. The CDR3 nucleotides are TGTGCCAGCTCACCAATGACAGGCTCTGGAAACACCATATATTTT.